The entry below describes one T cell receptor (beta chain). This sample stems from a study of blood T cell repertoires in COVID-19. Study-level background: Acute and convalescent COVID-19 samples came from the United States, Italy and Spain. T cells, B-cell-depleted T cells, or PBMCs provided the cDNA or gDNA that served as material.

Sequenced by immunoSEQ multiplex PCR; TCRdb stores in-frame clones only, minus some. This table holds over 130,000 clones, 75% to 90% found once. The CDR3 loop spans 16 amino acids. Germline lookup yields CDR1 SGHRS and CDR2 YFSETQ. The ends lost 4 bases at V and 4 bases at J; junction bases unmatched: 7. The receptor was isolated from a man in his sixties or seventies with acute or convalescent COVID-19. Source material: peripheral blood. V gene TRBV5-1 combines with J gene TRBJ1-3, with 11 bases that match TRBD1. CDR3 DNA: TGCGCCAGCAGCAGGACAGGGGGCACCCAAGGAAACACCATATATTTT. It yields the protein CASSRTGGTQGNTIYF.